This is a list of T cell receptor beta chains from one sample in a study of shared clonotypes between healthy human individuals. Method: immunoSEQ multiplex PCR; TCRdb's copy keeps in-frame clones and lacks some. The sample has millions of clones, around 90% seen once; the top ten hold 0.11% to 0.15%. Material for sequencing was naive CD4+ T cells sorted from blood. The receptors derive from a man between 18 and 35 years old in good health. Each CDR3 is given with its conserved first and last residue. Size values are once, few and many counts, or a class for expanded clones, and some rows have none.

j_call | clone_size | v_call | cdr3_aa
TRBJ2-1 | . | TRBV30 | CAWRVAGGYNEQFF
TRBJ2-7 | . | TRBV5-1 | CASSRDRGYEQYF
TRBJ2-3 | many | TRBV5-1 | CASSYTDRGVADTQYF
TRBJ2-7 | . | TRBV27 | CASSPLGEGSSYEQYF
TRBJ2-5 | . | TRBV4-1 | CASSHGLAPTPSQETQYF
TRBJ2-3 | . | TRBV6-6 | CASSPSSNSRVALYF
TRBJ1-2 | . | TRBV6-6 | CASSEPQWFYTF
TRBJ1-2 | . | TRBV6-1 | CASSERSWTVNYGYTF
TRBJ2-5 | . | TRBV7-7 | CASSLQETQYF
TRBJ1-1 | . | TRBV5-1 | CASSVGRQAFF
TRBJ2-1 | . | TRBV30 | CAWSSQPYNEQFF
TRBJ2-1 | . | TRBV6-6 | CASTKAGSSYNEQFF
TRBJ1-3 | . | TRBV28 | CASRGARSGGNTIYF
TRBJ1-1 | . | TRBV2 | CASSVGQAGATEAFF
TRBJ2-7 | . | TRBV1 | CTSSQEGYEQYF
TRBJ1-4 | . | TRBV25-1 | CASSLPGTGGEKLFF
TRBJ2-7 | . | TRBV6-1 | CASSPGQGSYEQYF
TRBJ2-3 | . | TRBV4-3 | CASRDETDTQYF
TRBJ1-5 | . | TRBV21-1 | CAILKGRGRGQPQHF
TRBJ1-2 | . | TRBV6-6 | CASSDGSRNGYTF
TRBJ2-2 | . | TRBV2 | CASSTRLQHRGAVF
. | . | TRBV5-1 | CASSQGGDSYYEQYF
TRBJ1-1 | . | TRBV7-2 | CASSVQVEAFF
TRBJ2-1 | . | TRBV5-1 | CASSLGDRDYNEQFF
TRBJ2-4 | . | TRBV19 | CASSMAIAKNIQYF
TRBJ1-5 | . | TRBV5-5 | CASSLAPGPNQPQHF
TRBJ2-1 | once | TRBV7-8 | CASSLGTGSPNEQFF
TRBJ1-4 | . | TRBV28 | CASSLTGEKLFF
TRBJ2-7 | . | TRBV11-2 | CASSLIGKPYEQYF
TRBJ2-3 | . | TRBV2 | CASTQTRTDTQYF
TRBJ1-3 | . | TRBV18 | CASSPDRVGNTIYF
TRBJ1-4 | . | TRBV19 | CASSSTGREKLFF
TRBJ2-7 | . | TRBV18 | CASSPDRSYEQYF
. | once | TRBV27 | CASSSPLRTGTYEQYF
TRBJ2-7 | . | TRBV6-5 | CASSYRLAGYEQYF
TRBJ2-5 | . | TRBV6-1 | CASRAGAVETQYF
TRBJ1-5 | . | TRBV2 | CASSGGTGNQPQHF
TRBJ1-2 | . | TRBV11-2 | CASSRGGQGLNYGYTF
TRBJ1-5 | few | TRBV19 | CASSRGYSNQPQHF
TRBJ2-2 | . | TRBV10-3 | CAINRDRGNTGELFF
TRBJ2-5 | . | TRBV15 | CATSRDNARAQYF
TRBJ1-3 | . | TRBV7-9 | CASSLEGGNTIYF
TRBJ2-7 | . | TRBV12-5 | CASGLVLGTPAPEQYF
TRBJ2-1 | . | TRBV6-6 | CASSYQGRYEQFF
TRBJ2-3 | . | TRBV5-1 | CASSLAPSGGASTDTQYF
TRBJ2-3 | . | TRBV5-1 | CASSFYTDTQYF
TRBJ1-6 | . | TRBV27 | CASSLVGGGDNSPLHF
TRBJ2-1 | once | TRBV9 | CASSENSDWNSGNNEQFF
TRBJ2-1 | . | TRBV30 | CAWSVDNYEQFF
TRBJ2-1 | . | TRBV7-2 | CASSLSSGTYNEQFF
TRBJ2-7 | . | TRBV5-1 | CASSLEVGARYEQYF
TRBJ2-3 | . | TRBV5-1 | CASSHGGSTDTQYF
TRBJ2-7 | . | TRBV7-8 | CASSPPRGANFYEQYF
TRBJ2-3 | . | TRBV9 | CASSVVTSGKTSTDTQYF